What follows describes a single T cell receptor (beta chain). Its cognate antigen is unknown. The CDR3 length is 14 residues. The germline V gene has CDR1 MDHEN and CDR2 SYDVKM. V was shortened by 6 bases and J by 0 bases, with 12 bases between the two germline ends. This sample was taken from a study of cytomegalovirus exposure and HLA in healthy donors. Points from the study as a whole: Previous analysis showed most TCR beta V segments were productive about 87% or about 30% of the time. Reports indicated that the classifier achieved high specificity and sensitivity in diagnosing cytomegalovirus status.

Both 60 Vbeta primers and 13 Jbeta primers went into the PCR. The protocol was immunoSEQ multiplex PCR, while the TCRdb copy is restricted to in-frame clones and leaves out a portion. This sample has roughly 200,000 clones; around 77% occur once, and the top ten carry about 2.7%. The sequence was collected from a woman aged 25 to 39 in good health and CMV-seronegative. The sample was PBMCs. The chain joins TRBV28 to TRBJ2-7; D possibly corresponds to TRBD2 (6 bases). The CDR3 loop is CASRRPGGSYEQYF. DNA for the CDR3: TGTGCCAGCAGACGTCCCGGGGGCTCCTACGAGCAGTACTTC.